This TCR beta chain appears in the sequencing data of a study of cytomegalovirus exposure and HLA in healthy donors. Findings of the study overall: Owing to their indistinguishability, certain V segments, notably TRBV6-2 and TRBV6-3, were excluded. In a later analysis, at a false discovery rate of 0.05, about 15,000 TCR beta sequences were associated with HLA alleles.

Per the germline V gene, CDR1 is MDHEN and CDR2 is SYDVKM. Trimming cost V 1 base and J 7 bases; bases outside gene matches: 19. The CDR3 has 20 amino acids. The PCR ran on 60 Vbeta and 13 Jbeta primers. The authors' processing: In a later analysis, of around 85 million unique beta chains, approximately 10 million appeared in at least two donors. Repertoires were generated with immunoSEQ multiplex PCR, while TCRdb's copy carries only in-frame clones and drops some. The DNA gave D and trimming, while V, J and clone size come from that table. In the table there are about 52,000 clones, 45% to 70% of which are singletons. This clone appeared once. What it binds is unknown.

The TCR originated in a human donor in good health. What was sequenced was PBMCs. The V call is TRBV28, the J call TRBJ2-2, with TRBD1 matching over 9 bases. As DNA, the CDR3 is TGTGCCAGCAGTTTATCGGGGATCGGAGTGGGGACAGGGACGGGCGGGGAGCTGTTTTTT. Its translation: CASSLSGIGVGTGTGGELFF.